Following are 3 T cell receptor beta chains from one sample sequenced in a study of T cells expressing NK-cell markers. TCRdb re-called the 5' RACE reads and catalogs CDR3 proteins one per entry, DNA excluded. Its table records some 600,000 distinct CDR3 sequences. The material sequenced was blood T cells: a sorted CD56 or NKG2C T cell subset, CD4+ or CD8+ T cells, or bulk PBMC T cells (not recorded which). Source of these receptors: a man younger than 35 in good health.

CDR3 sequence: CATSRDQLAGGGQETQYF. The chain recombines TRBV15 with TRBJ2-5; without DNA, the TCRdb call of TRBD2 cannot be checked. This CDR3 region has 18 residues. CDR1 LNHNV and CDR2 YYDKDF come from the germline V gene (reference sequence).

The gene calls are TRBV28 and TRBJ2-4; TCRdb lists TRBD2, though no DNA is available to test this call. CDR1 and CDR2 (germline): MDHEN, SYDVKM. The CDR3 spans 15 residues. The CDR3 is CASSYATITKNIQYF.

J is TRBJ2-1 and V is TRBV5-1; as DNA is missing, the TRBD1 call by TCRdb cannot be tested. The CDR3 totals 19 residues. The germline gives CDR1 SGHRS, CDR2 YFSETQ. The CDR3 spells CASSSIPSGQGGTYNEQFF.